The rows below give T cell receptor beta chains drawn from one sample of a study of T cell responses to AZD1222 COVID-19 vaccine. Data came from immunoSEQ multiplex PCR; TCRdb stores just in-frame clones and leaves some out. The table has about 110,000 clones, about 86% seen once. The starting material was peripheral blood, obtained on day 0 of AZD1222 vaccination. Every receptor here comes from an adult in good health. Both conserved end residues are part of each CDR3. D genes are given only for firm matches. Size values are once, few and many counts, or a class for expanded clones, and some rows have none.

DNA: TGTGCCAGCAGCCAAGATTTACGGGGAAGTCAGCCCCAGCATTTT
CDR3: CASSQDLRGSQPQHF
D: .
V: TRBV4-2
J: TRBJ1-5
size: .

DNA: TGCAGCGTTGTTCACCTCCGGACAGGGTGGAATGAGCAGTTCTTC
CDR3: CSVVHLRTGWNEQFF
D: TRBD1
V: TRBV29-1
J: TRBJ2-1
size: .

DNA: TGTGCCTGGAGTGTGTTGGGCGAGCAGTTCTTC
CDR3: CAWSVLGEQFF
D: .
V: TRBV30
J: TRBJ2-1
size: .

DNA: TGTGCCAGCAGCCCCAGGGGGGCTAATGAAAAACTGTTTTTT
CDR3: CASSPRGANEKLFF
D: TRBD1
V: TRBV9
J: TRBJ1-4
size: few

DNA: TGTGCCAGCTCAGGGAGGGACAGCTTGAACACTGAAGCTTTCTTT
CDR3: CASSGRDSLNTEAFF
D: TRBD1
V: TRBV18
J: TRBJ1-1
size: .

DNA: TGCAGCGTTGAAGCCTCAGGAGTCGGCTCGGTGGGTGAGCAGTTCTTC
CDR3: CSVEASGVGSVGEQFF
D: .
V: TRBV29-1
J: TRBJ2-1
size: .

DNA: TGTGCCAGCAGTACGACAGGAAACACCATATATTTT
CDR3: CASSTTGNTIYF
D: .
V: TRBV28
J: TRBJ1-3
size: .

DNA: TGTGCCAGCAGCCCCCCACCTGGGCCCCCAGATACGCAGTATTTT
CDR3: CASSPPPGPPDTQYF
D: .
V: TRBV3-1/TRBV3-2
J: TRBJ2-3
size: once

DNA: TGCGCCAGCAGACCAGGGAATATAGGTTCACCCCTCCACTTT
CDR3: CASRPGNIGSPLHF
D: .
V: TRBV10-1
J: TRBJ1-6
size: .

DNA: TGTGCCACCAGTGATCCTGTGGGGGTTGGGGTTGGAGAGACCCAGTACTTC
CDR3: CATSDPVGVGVGETQYF
D: .
V: TRBV24-1
J: TRBJ2-5
size: .

DNA: TGTGCCAGCAGCTTAGCGTGGCCTAGCGGGGCGAGGAGCACAGATACGCAGTATTTT
CDR3: CASSLAWPSGARSTDTQYF
D: TRBD2
V: TRBV7-6
J: TRBJ2-3
size: .

DNA: TGTGCCTGGAGTGTACCTGAAGGAGCCGGGGAGCTGTTTTTT
CDR3: CAWSVPEGAGELFF
D: .
V: TRBV30
J: TRBJ2-2
size: .

DNA: TGTGCCAGCAGCCCGACTTTGGACGCGAACACCGGGGAGCTGTTTTTT
CDR3: CASSPTLDANTGELFF
D: .
V: TRBV11-3
J: TRBJ2-2
size: few

DNA: TGTGCCAACGACAGGGGGTCAGGAAACACCATATATTTT
CDR3: CANDRGSGNTIYF
D: TRBD1
V: TRBV12-3/TRBV12-4
J: TRBJ1-3
size: few

DNA: TGTGCCATCAGTGAGTCGGTCAGGGGGCAGGGTGAGCAGTTCTTC
CDR3: CAISESVRGQGEQFF
D: TRBD1
V: TRBV10-3
J: TRBJ2-1
size: .

DNA: TGTGCCAGCCTTAGCCAGGGGGAGACCCAGTACTTC
CDR3: CASLSQGETQYF
D: .
V: TRBV6-5
J: TRBJ2-5
size: .

DNA: TGTGCCAGCATCCAAGGGGGACAGGGGGTAAGAGAGACCCAGTACTTC
CDR3: CASIQGGQGVRETQYF
D: TRBD1
V: TRBV2
J: TRBJ2-5
size: .

DNA: TGTGCCAGCAGTACGAGTCCTACGCAGTATTTT
CDR3: CASSTSPTQYF
D: .
V: TRBV7-6
J: TRBJ2-3
size: .

DNA: TGTGCCAGCAGCCTAAACTCGGGGGTTTACACAGATACGCAGTATTTT
CDR3: CASSLNSGVYTDTQYF
D: .
V: TRBV7-3
J: TRBJ2-3
size: .

DNA: TGTGCCACCAGTGGGACCCAAGAGACCCAGTACTTC
CDR3: CATSGTQETQYF
D: .
V: TRBV24-1
J: TRBJ2-5
size: .

DNA: TGTGCCAGCAGTTTAGAAGGGGGCTATTATAATTCACCCCTCCACTTT
CDR3: CASSLEGGYYNSPLHF
D: TRBD1
V: TRBV27
J: TRBJ1-6
size: .

DNA: TGTGCCAGCAGCCCATTAGATAGAGCATCCTACGAGCAGTACTTC
CDR3: CASSPLDRASYEQYF
D: .
V: TRBV7-6
J: TRBJ2-7
size: .

DNA: TGCGCCAGCAATCAGGGGGCTTATCCTCGTGGCTACACCTTC
CDR3: CASNQGAYPRGYTF
D: TRBD1
V: TRBV5-1
J: TRBJ1-2
size: .

DNA: TGTGCCAGCTCTCGCGGGACAGGGGACTATAATTCACCCCTCCACTTT
CDR3: CASSRGTGDYNSPLHF
D: TRBD1
V: TRBV11-2
J: TRBJ1-6
size: .

DNA: TGTGCCAGCAGTTACAGGGGGCGGGACACTGAAGCTTTCTTT
CDR3: CASSYRGRDTEAFF
D: TRBD1
V: TRBV6-5
J: TRBJ1-1
size: .

DNA: TGTGCCAGCAGCTTAGAGCTAGCGGGGGCACCTGAGCAGTTCTTC
CDR3: CASSLELAGAPEQFF
D: TRBD2
V: TRBV11-2
J: TRBJ2-1
size: .

DNA: TGTGCCAGCAGCCAAGACCCGACAGGAGGAAGCTCCTATAATTCACCCCTCCACTTT
CDR3: CASSQDPTGGSSYNSPLHF
D: .
V: TRBV14
J: TRBJ1-6
size: .

DNA: TGTGCCAGCAGTGAAAGGGTGTCCGGGAGCTCCTATAATTCACCCCTCCACTTT
CDR3: CASSERVSGSSYNSPLHF
D: .
V: TRBV2
J: TRBJ1-6
size: few

DNA: TGTGCCAGCAGTTCAGTTCTCCCATACCCACTTCAAGAGACCCAGTACTTC
CDR3: CASSSVLPYPLQETQYF
D: .
V: TRBV27
J: TRBJ2-5
size: .

DNA: TGTGCCTGGAGTCCCACAGGGAAGGTCGATGGCTACACCTTC
CDR3: CAWSPTGKVDGYTF
D: .
V: TRBV30
J: TRBJ1-2
size: .

DNA: TGTGCCAGCAGCGGGACAGGGACGAGCAATCAGCCCCAGCATTTT
CDR3: CASSGTGTSNQPQHF
D: TRBD1
V: TRBV6-2/TRBV6-3
J: TRBJ1-5
size: .

DNA: TGTGCCAGCAGAGAGACGGGCAGCTCCTACGAGCAGTACTTC
CDR3: CASRETGSSYEQYF
D: .
V: TRBV6-5
J: TRBJ2-7
size: few

DNA: TGTGCCAGCACCGACCGCAGGGGGGGGGAAAAACTGTTTTTT
CDR3: CASTDRRGGEKLFF
D: TRBD1
V: TRBV6-5
J: TRBJ1-4
size: .

DNA: TGTGCCAGCAGCCAATTAGGACAGACCTTGGAGCAGTACTTC
CDR3: CASSQLGQTLEQYF
D: .
V: TRBV14
J: TRBJ2-7
size: .

DNA: TGTGCCAGCAGCATAGGCACAGATGAGAATGAGCAGTTCTTC
CDR3: CASSIGTDENEQFF
D: .
V: TRBV5-4
J: TRBJ2-1
size: .

DNA: TGTGCCAGCGCTATAACGAAGGGGGATCAGCCCCAGCATTTT
CDR3: CASAITKGDQPQHF
D: .
V: TRBV27
J: TRBJ1-5
size: .

DNA: TGTGCCAGCAGTCAGCCCGACAGGGACGCCTACGAGCAGTACTTC
CDR3: CASSQPDRDAYEQYF
D: TRBD1
V: TRBV28
J: TRBJ2-7
size: .

DNA: TGTGCCAGCAGTCGACTCGGGACTAGCGCTAACACCGGGGAGCTGTTTTTT
CDR3: CASSRLGTSANTGELFF
D: TRBD2
V: TRBV27
J: TRBJ2-2
size: .

DNA: TGTGCCAGCAGTGGGACAGGGTTTCGTGAAAAACTGTTTTTT
CDR3: CASSGTGFREKLFF
D: TRBD1
V: TRBV7-2
J: TRBJ1-4
size: .

DNA: TGTGCCAGCTCACCCCTCAGCGGCAAGAACACTGAAGCTTTCTTT
CDR3: CASSPLSGKNTEAFF
D: .
V: TRBV18
J: TRBJ1-1
size: .

DNA: TGTGCCAGCAGCCGCAAGGTCACTAGCGGGGGGCCCAATGAGCAGTTCTTC
CDR3: CASSRKVTSGGPNEQFF
D: TRBD2
V: TRBV3-1/TRBV3-2
J: TRBJ2-1
size: .

DNA: TGTGCCAGTATCGACAGGTCAGGCTATGGCTACACCTTC
CDR3: CASIDRSGYGYTF
D: .
V: TRBV19
J: TRBJ1-2
size: once

DNA: TGTGCCAGCAGCTTGGCTGGACAGACGTACGAGCAGTACTTC
CDR3: CASSLAGQTYEQYF
D: .
V: TRBV5-8
J: TRBJ2-7
size: once

DNA: TGCAGCGTACAGGGTTTATGGACTGAAGCTTTCTTT
CDR3: CSVQGLWTEAFF
D: .
V: TRBV29-1
J: TRBJ1-1
size: .

DNA: TGTGCCACCAGTGATTCCCCCGGGGACAGGGGGCTATATGGCTACACCTTC
CDR3: CATSDSPGDRGLYGYTF
D: TRBD1
V: TRBV24-1
J: TRBJ1-2
size: .